The text below deals with one T cell receptor beta chain. The data were obtained in a study of shared clonotypes between healthy human individuals. CD8 cells regarded as naive lacked CD45RO, were positively chosen for CCR7, and omitted terminally differentiated effector memory CD45RA+ cells. The donor population consisted of healthy HIV-negative adults with no recent acute infections or vaccinations. Under the authors' procedure: There were no quality scores in the junction-only immunoSEQ sequences, so filtering differed. Libraries were prepared by immunoSEQ multiplex PCR; TCRdb keeps only in-frame clonotypes and omits some of them. V, J and clone size derive from that table, while D and trimming were established from the DNA sequence. The sample gives millions of clones, about 94% of which show up once; about 1.1% is in the top ten. The sequencing input was naive CD8+ T cells sorted from blood. The sequence was collected from a man younger than 35 in good health.

Here the CDR3 DNA reads TGTGCCAGCAGCGTACTTAGCCCACCAGATACGCAGTATTTT. Its protein is CASSVLSPPDTQYF. The rearrangement links TRBV9 to TRBJ2-3; D is uncertain. V dropped 1 base and J dropped 4 bases, with 10 bases sitting between them. Per germline, CDR1 SGDLS and CDR2 YYNGEE. The CDR3 sequence is 14 residues long.